A selection of T cell receptor beta chains follows, all from one sample in a study of CXCR3-negative and CXCR3-positive naive CD8 T cells. Reprocessing the 5' RACE reads, TCRdb reports a single entry for every CDR3 protein and omits DNA. This sample lists about 50,000 distinct CDR3 sequences; its ten largest clones have roughly 0.42%. The sample was naive CXCR3- CD8+ T cells from blood. Receptors originate from a human donor in good health. Some clones in this sample may be carry-over from other donors' samples. Both conserved end residues are part of each CDR3.

V	length	J	CDR3
TRBV5-1	16	TRBJ2-3	CASSLRTSGGTDTQYF
TRBV7-3	14	TRBJ2-3	CASSSPGLENTQYF
TRBV27	14	TRBJ2-7	CASRPLTGFHEQYF
TRBV27	11	TRBJ1-1	CASSRGTEAFF
TRBV29-1	19	TRBJ2-3	CSVEVPLGGRDTSTDTQYF
TRBV28	17	TRBJ1-2	CASSPKGAGALDYGYTF
TRBV7-3	15	TRBJ2-1	CASSFGLAGYNEQFF
TRBV5-1	13	TRBJ2-7	CASGPGSSYEQYF
TRBV7-2	15	TRBJ2-1	CASSYGTSGYNEQFF
TRBV25-1	13	TRBJ2-2	CASSEGFNGELFF
TRBV7-3	16	TRBJ2-1	CASSHRGTTAPDEQFF
TRBV12-3/TRBV12-4	15	TRBJ1-6	CASSNDREENSPLHF
TRBV5-1	16	TRBJ2-2	CASSLGDKANTGELFF
TRBV7-9	14	TRBJ1-2	CASSQQGDTYGYTF
TRBV6-5	16	TRBJ2-7	CASSYSFTGETYEQYF
TRBV4-1	13	TRBJ2-7	CASSQDRFSEQYF
TRBV14	13	TRBJ1-5	CASSGQTNQPQHF
TRBV4-1	17	TRBJ2-6	CASSGDGGSSGANVLTF
TRBV29-1	11	TRBJ2-7	CSVQGNYEQYF
TRBV7-6	13	TRBJ1-1	CASSPDDGFEAFF
TRBV29-1	14	TRBJ1-2	CSVGPSGVHYGYTF
TRBV6-2/TRBV6-3	16	TRBJ2-7	CASSYVIGTPPYEQYF
TRBV7-8	18	TRBJ2-5	CASSLPTGDNWGQETQYF
TRBV5-4	18	TRBJ2-5	CASSRESRRSLSQETQYF
TRBV12-3/TRBV12-4	22	TRBJ2-6	CASSLWLSTGPRGDSGANVLTF
TRBV19	12	TRBJ1-1	CASKSWNTEAFF
TRBV10-3	16	TRBJ2-3	CAISDGAGGYTDTQYF
TRBV19	13	TRBJ2-5	CARRPRGQETQYF
TRBV7-9	16	TRBJ2-1	CASSLVWRGGYNEQFF
TRBV27	12	TRBJ2-5	CASGQAQETQYF
TRBV4-3	15	TRBJ1-2	CASSQDVTADYGYTF
TRBV12-3/TRBV12-4	12	TRBJ2-1	CASSLYQTEQFF
TRBV7-2	13	TRBJ2-2	CASSPDLLGELFF
TRBV7-9	16	TRBJ2-3	CASSSSLAGDTDTQYF
TRBV12-3/TRBV12-4	12	TRBJ2-7	CASALALFEQYF
TRBV11-3	13	TRBJ2-1	CASSLDPANEQFF
TRBV20-1	15	TRBJ2-1	CSARATGLAFDEQFF
TRBV30	12	TRBJ2-7	CAWSLDREEQYF
TRBV12-3/TRBV12-4	17	TRBJ2-3	CASSLVGAGREEDTQYF
TRBV7-9	11	TRBJ2-1	CASSSNNEQFF
TRBV7-9	14	TRBJ2-7	CASSGGTATYEQYF
TRBV19	15	TRBJ2-6	CATSIWVSGANVLTF